The 14 T cell receptor beta chains below all came from one sample that was sequenced in a study of blood T cell repertoires in COVID-19. The method was immunoSEQ multiplex PCR; TCRdb's version includes in-frame clones alone and lacks a portion of them. The sample lists approximately 180,000 clones, roughly 88% seen once, with approximately 9.9% in the top ten. Sequencing input: peripheral blood. Receptor source: a human donor with active or convalescent COVID-19. The donor label of this sample is uncertain.

In this sample, this clone turned up a few times. The rearrangement uses TRBV19 and TRBJ1-2; D not certain. Germline assignment: CDR1 LNHDA and CDR2 SQIVND (reference sequence). V was trimmed by 7 bases and J by 9 bases, leaving 15 bases between them. The CDR3 spans 12 residues. CDR3 DNA: TGTGCCAGTACCGAAGGAGGGTTTCGCTACACCTTC. Translation: CASTEGGFRYTF.

V is TRBV28 and J is TRBJ2-7; 12 nucleotides line up with TRBD1. J lost 5 bases, V lost 1 base, and 3 bases had no gene match. CDR1 and CDR2 from the germline V gene are MDHEN and SYDVKM. There are 15 residues in the CDR3. The chain's CDR3 is CASSLFGTGGHEQYF. CDR3 in DNA: TGTGCCAGCAGTTTATTCGGGACAGGGGGCCACGAGCAGTACTTC.

This rearrangement joins TRBV7-8 to TRBJ2-7; D possibly corresponds to TRBD2 (5 bases). Germline loops: CDR1 SGHVS, CDR2 FQNEAQ. V gave up 3 bases and J gave up 3 bases, with 9 bases separating them. This CDR3 is 13 amino acids long. CDR3 DNA sequence: TGTGCCAGCAGCTTTACGGGGATCTACGAGCAGTACTTC. Amino acid sequence: CASSFTGIYEQYF.

V usage is TRBV27 and J usage is TRBJ2-7; the match to TRBD1 covers 12 bases. Looked up from germline, CDR1 is MNHEY and CDR2 is SMNVEV (reference sequence). Trimming cost V 5 bases and J 3 bases; bases outside gene matches: 11. CDR3 length: 17 residues. The CDR3 DNA sequence: TGTGCCAGCAGTAGCCCAACGGGACAGGGGGCGGGCTACGAGCAGTACTTC. Its protein is CASSSPTGQGAGYEQYF.

CDR3 protein: CASRETGGYEQYF. The CDR3 coding sequence is TGTGCCAGCAGGGAGACAGGGGGCTACGAGCAGTACTTC. V usage is TRBV6-6 and J usage is TRBJ2-7; 9 bases are a match to TRBD1. The length of the CDR3 is 13 residues. V lost 6 bases, J lost 3 bases, and 3 bases stayed unmatched. Per germline, CDR1 MNHNY and CDR2 SVGAGI (reference sequence).

This chain joins TRBV5-1 and TRBJ2-3; D possibly corresponds to TRBD1 (6 bases). The CDR3 runs 15 residues. Trimming took 4 bases from V and 3 from J, leaving 15 bases between them. Germline CDR1 and CDR2: SGHRS and YFSETQ. The CDR3 spells CASSPQGFSTDTQYF. In nucleotides, the CDR3 is TGCGCCAGCAGCCCACAGGGATTTAGTACAGATACGCAGTATTTT.

The chain couples TRBV27 to TRBJ2-2; 7 bases map to TRBD1. The germline CDR1 and CDR2 sequences are MNHEY and SMNVEV (reference sequence). The CDR3 has 17 amino acids. After removal of 2 bases from V and 3 bases from J, the junction contained 9 bases not matched to a gene. In DNA form, the CDR3 reads TGTGCCAGCAGTTTAGACAGGGTGAGAGGCCACACCGGGGAGCTGTTTTTT. Encoded protein: CASSLDRVRGHTGELFF.

The rearrangement joins TRBV19 to TRBJ2-7; D is perhaps TRBD1 (6 bases). CDR1 LNHDA and CDR2 SQIVND come from the germline V gene (reference sequence). Trimming pared 3 bases from V and 0 bases from J, leaving 15 bases between. The CDR3 has 16 residues. CDR3 DNA sequence: TGTGCCAGTAGTATCGAGGGGGTTAGTTCCTCCTACGAGCAGTACTTC. This sequence encodes CASSIEGVSSSYEQYF.

V and J are TRBV4-1 and TRBJ1-3, with D tentatively TRBD1 (6 bases). The CDR3 is 15 amino acids. The V end was cut by 0 bases, the J end by 3 bases, with 9 bases between. Germline-derived CDR1 and CDR2 are MGHRA and YSYEKL. The CDR3 protein is CASSQDGTFGNTIYF. As DNA, the CDR3 is TGCGCCAGCAGCCAAGACGGGACATTTGGAAACACCATATATTTT.

With respect to this clone: Germline is not matched at one junction end, which may reflect a read error. The rearrangement joins TRBV12-3 or TRBV12-4 to TRBJ2-7; maybe TRBD2 (6 bases). The CDR3 extends over 12 amino acids. CDR3 in amino acids: CASSLAEGGVFF. The CDR3 region has the DNA TGTGCCAGCAGTTTAGCCGAAGGAGGGGTTTTCTTC.

The CDR3 sequence: CASSGLAGGEQYF. For the CDR3, the DNA is TGTGCCAGCAGCGGCCTAGCGGGGGGTGAGCAGTACTTC. The V gene is TRBV9, the J gene TRBJ2-7, with 11 bases that match TRBD2. With 3 bases clipped from V and 7 bases from J, the junction kept 3 bases outside the gene matches. The germline V gene has CDR1 SGDLS and CDR2 YYNGEE. The CDR3 consists of 13 residues.

Here the CDR3 DNA reads TGTGCCAGTAAGGGGACAGATAGCAATCAGCCCCAGCATTTT. This codes for CASKGTDSNQPQHF. The chain joins TRBV19 to TRBJ1-5, with 7 positions matching TRBD1. V lost 7 bases, J lost 0 bases, and 3 bases stayed unmatched. Germline V gene lookup returns CDR1 LNHDA and CDR2 SQIVND (reference sequence). There are 14 residues in the CDR3.

The chain links TRBV9 to TRBJ2-7; 14 bases agree with TRBD2. The CDR3 length is 17 residues. Germline loops: CDR1 SGDLS, CDR2 YYNGEE. The ends lost 0 bases at V and 5 bases at J; junction bases unmatched: 7. CDR3 amino acids: CASSVATGLAGVNEQYF. The CDR3 DNA follows: TGTGCCAGCAGCGTAGCTACGGGACTAGCGGGGGTAAACGAGCAGTACTTC.

The CDR3 spells CASSPTSGRDTDTQYF. The CDR3 DNA reads as TGTGCCAGCTCACCGACTAGCGGCAGAGACACAGATACGCAGTATTTT. This rearrangement joins TRBV18 to TRBJ2-3; 9 nucleotides align to TRBD2. V was pared by 3 bases and J by 2 bases, with 6 bases of the junction left unmatched. Germline CDR1 KGHSH, CDR2 LQKENI. The CDR3 runs to 16 residues.